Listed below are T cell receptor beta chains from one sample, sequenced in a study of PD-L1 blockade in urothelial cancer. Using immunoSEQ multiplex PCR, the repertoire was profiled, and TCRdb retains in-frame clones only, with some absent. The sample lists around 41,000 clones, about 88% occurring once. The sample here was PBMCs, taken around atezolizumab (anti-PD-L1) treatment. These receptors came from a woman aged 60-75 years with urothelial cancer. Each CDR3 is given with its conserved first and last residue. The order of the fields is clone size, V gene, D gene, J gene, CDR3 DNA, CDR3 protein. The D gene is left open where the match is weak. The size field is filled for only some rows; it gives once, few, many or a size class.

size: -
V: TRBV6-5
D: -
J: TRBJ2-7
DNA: TGTGCCAGCAGTTATCAGTCCTCCTACGAGCAGTACTTC
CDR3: CASSYQSSYEQYF

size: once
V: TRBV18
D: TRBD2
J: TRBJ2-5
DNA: TGTGCCAGCTCCGCCGTTGGGACTAGCGGGAGGGCCTCAGAGACCCAGTACTTC
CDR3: CASSAVGTSGRASETQYF

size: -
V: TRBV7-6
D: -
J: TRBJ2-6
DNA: TGTGCCAGCAGCGAGAGGAGGGCGTCTGGGGCCAACGTCCTGACTTTC
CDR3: CASSERRASGANVLTF

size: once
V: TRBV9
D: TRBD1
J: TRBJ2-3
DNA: TGTGCCAGCAGCGTAGCTCGAGGGGGCCTTAGCACAGATACGCAGTATTTT
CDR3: CASSVARGGLSTDTQYF

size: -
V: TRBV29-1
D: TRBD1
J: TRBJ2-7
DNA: TGCAGCGCTAAGGACAGGGCCTACGAGCAGTACTTC
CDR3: CSAKDRAYEQYF

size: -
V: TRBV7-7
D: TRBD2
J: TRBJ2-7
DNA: TGTGCCAGCAGCTTAGGGACTAGCAGCGACGAGCAGTACTTC
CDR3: CASSLGTSSDEQYF

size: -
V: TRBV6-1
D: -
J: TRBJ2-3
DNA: TGTGCCAGCAGTGACCGAGCCGGACTCACAGATACGCAGTATTTT
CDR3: CASSDRAGLTDTQYF

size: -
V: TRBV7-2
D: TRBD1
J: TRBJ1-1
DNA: TGTGCCAGCAGCCGGGACAGCGACCCGAACACTGAAGCTTTCTTT
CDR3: CASSRDSDPNTEAFF

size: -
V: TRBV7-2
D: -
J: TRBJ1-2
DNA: TGTGCCAGCAGCTCCGACAGGTCTTCGTATGGCTACACCTTC
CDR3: CASSSDRSSYGYTF

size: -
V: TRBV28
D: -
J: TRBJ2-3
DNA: TGTGCCAGCAGCTCGCCGGGCGGAAGGGAGACAGATACGCAGTATTTT
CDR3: CASSSPGGRETDTQYF

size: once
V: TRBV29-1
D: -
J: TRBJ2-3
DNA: TGCAGCGTTGAAGGGGTGGCTGAAGACTTCCTAGTTCAGTATTTT
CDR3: CSVEGVAEDFLVQYF

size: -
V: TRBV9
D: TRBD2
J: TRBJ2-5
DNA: TGTGCCAGCAGCGCGGCGGGGGGGCAGGCAGAGACCCAGTACTTC
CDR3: CASSAAGGQAETQYF

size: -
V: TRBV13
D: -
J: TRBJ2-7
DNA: TGTGCCAGCAGCTTATCGAACAGGGCGGTACACGAGCAGTACTTC
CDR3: CASSLSNRAVHEQYF

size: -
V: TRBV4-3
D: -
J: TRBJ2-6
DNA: TGCGCCAGCAGCCAAGTGGGCTACTCTGGGGCCAACGTCCTGACTTTC
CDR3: CASSQVGYSGANVLTF

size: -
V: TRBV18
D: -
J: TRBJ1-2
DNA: TGTGCCAGCTCACCACCCGGGGGAGGCTATGGCTACACCTTC
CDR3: CASSPPGGGYGYTF

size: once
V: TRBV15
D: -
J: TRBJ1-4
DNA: TGTGCCACCAGCAGAGTTCGAGTGGCTAATGAAAAACTGTTTTTT
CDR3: CATSRVRVANEKLFF

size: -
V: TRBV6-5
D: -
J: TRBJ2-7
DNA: TGTGCCAGCAGTTCCCGGGGGAGGGGGACCTACGAGCAGTACTTC
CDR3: CASSSRGRGTYEQYF

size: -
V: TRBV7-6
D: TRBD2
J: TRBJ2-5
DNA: TGTGCCAGCAGCTTAGCGGGACTAGCGGGAGGGCCTCAAGAGACCCAGTACTTC
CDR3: CASSLAGLAGGPQETQYF

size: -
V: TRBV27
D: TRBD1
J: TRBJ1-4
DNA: TGTGCCAGCAGTTCCCCCCTGGGACAGGGACAAGAAAAACTGTTTTTT
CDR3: CASSSPLGQGQEKLFF

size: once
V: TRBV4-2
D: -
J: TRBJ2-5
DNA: TGTGCCAGCAGCCAAGTCGACAGGGAGACCCAGTACTTC
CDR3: CASSQVDRETQYF

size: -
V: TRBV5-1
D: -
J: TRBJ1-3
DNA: TGCGCCAGCAGCGTCTTAGGGGCCAAAGGAAACACCATATATTTT
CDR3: CASSVLGAKGNTIYF

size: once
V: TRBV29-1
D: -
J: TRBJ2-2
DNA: TGCAGCGCGACTGTGGGGGCCCCTTGGGGGGAGCTGTTTTTT
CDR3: CSATVGAPWGELFF

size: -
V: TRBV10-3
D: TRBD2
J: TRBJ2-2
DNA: TGTGCCATCAGTGAGGGACTAGCGAGTACCGGGGAGCTGTTTTTT
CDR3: CAISEGLASTGELFF

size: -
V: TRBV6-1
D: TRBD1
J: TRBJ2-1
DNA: TGTGCCAGCAGTGAAGGAGGGGGCAGGGCCTACAATGAGCAGTTCTTC
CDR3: CASSEGGGRAYNEQFF

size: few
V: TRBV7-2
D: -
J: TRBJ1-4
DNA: TGTGCCAGCAGCCAAGGAGAGGAAAAACTGTTTTTT
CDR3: CASSQGEEKLFF

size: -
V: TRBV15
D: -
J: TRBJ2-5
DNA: TGTGCCACCAGCGGGGTCGCGGGGGCACAATTGGAGACCCAGTACTTC
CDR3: CATSGVAGAQLETQYF

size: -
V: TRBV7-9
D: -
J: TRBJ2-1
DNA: TGTGCCAGCAGCTTCCTCTCTCATTCGGGCAATGAGCAGTTCTTC
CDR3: CASSFLSHSGNEQFF

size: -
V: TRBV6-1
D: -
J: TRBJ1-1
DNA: TGTGCCAGCGAGAAGAGGGCTGAAGCTTTCTTT
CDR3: CASEKRAEAFF

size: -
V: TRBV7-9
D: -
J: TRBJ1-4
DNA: TGTGCCAGCAGCTTGACAGAGAATGAAAAACTGTTTTTT
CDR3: CASSLTENEKLFF

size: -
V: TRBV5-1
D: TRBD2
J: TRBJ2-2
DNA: TGCGCCAGCAGCTTCACCCCCACTAGCGGGGGGTCTAACACCGGGGAGCTGTTTTTT
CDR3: CASSFTPTSGGSNTGELFF

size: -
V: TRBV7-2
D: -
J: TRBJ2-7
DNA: TGTGCCAGCAGCTTAGGTCCAGGGCCCTACGAGCAGTACTTC
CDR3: CASSLGPGPYEQYF

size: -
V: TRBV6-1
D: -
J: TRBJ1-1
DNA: TGTGCCAGCAGTAATACAGGGAACACTGAAGCTTTCTTT
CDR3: CASSNTGNTEAFF

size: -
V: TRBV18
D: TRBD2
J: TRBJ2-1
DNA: TGTGCCAGCTCACCACGTCTAGCGGAGTTCTCCTACAATGAGCAGTTCTTC
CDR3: CASSPRLAEFSYNEQFF

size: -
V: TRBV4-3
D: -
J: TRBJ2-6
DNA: TGCGCCAGCAGCCAATCGGGTAGGGGCTCTGGGGCCAACGTCCTGACTTTC
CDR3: CASSQSGRGSGANVLTF

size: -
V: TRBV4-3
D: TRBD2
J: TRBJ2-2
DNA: TGCGCCAGCAGCCTCAATGTAGCGGGAGGGAGAGACACCGGGGAGCTGTTTTTT
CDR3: CASSLNVAGGRDTGELFF

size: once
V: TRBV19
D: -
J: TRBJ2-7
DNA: TGTGCCAGTAGTAGTCAGGCCTACGAGCAGTACTTC
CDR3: CASSSQAYEQYF

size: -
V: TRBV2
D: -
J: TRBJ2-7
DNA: TGTGCCAGCAGTGCGGGTTTCTACGAGCAGTACTTC
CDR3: CASSAGFYEQYF

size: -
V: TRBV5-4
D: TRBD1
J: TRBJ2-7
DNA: TGTGCCAGCAGCTTCGGGACAGCCCATTCGGGCGAGCAGTACTTC
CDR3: CASSFGTAHSGEQYF

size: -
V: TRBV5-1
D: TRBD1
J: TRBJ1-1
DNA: TGCGCCAGCAGCTTGGACGGCCAGGGGGCGGGCACTGAAGCTTTCTTT
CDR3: CASSLDGQGAGTEAFF

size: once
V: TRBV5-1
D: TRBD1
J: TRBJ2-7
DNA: TGCGCCAGCAGCCCGAGACAGGGGGCTTACGAGCAGTACTTC
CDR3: CASSPRQGAYEQYF

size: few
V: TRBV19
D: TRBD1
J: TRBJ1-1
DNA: TGTGCCAGTAGTATTGACAGGGGAACTGAAGCTTTCTTT
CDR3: CASSIDRGTEAFF